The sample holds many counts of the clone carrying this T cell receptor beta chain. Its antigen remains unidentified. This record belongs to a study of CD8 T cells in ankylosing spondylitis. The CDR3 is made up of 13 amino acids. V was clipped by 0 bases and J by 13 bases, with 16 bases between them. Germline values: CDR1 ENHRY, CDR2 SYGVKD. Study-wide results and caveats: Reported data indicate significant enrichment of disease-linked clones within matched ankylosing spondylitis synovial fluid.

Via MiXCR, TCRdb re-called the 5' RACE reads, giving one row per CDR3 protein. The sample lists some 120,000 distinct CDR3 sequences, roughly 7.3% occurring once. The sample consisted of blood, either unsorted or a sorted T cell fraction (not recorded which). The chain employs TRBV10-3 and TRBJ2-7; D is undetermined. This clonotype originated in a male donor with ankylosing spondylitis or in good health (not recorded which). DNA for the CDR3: TGTGCCATCAGTGAGTCGGTTCTGGGTTTCGTCTACTTC. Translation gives CAISESVLGFVYF.